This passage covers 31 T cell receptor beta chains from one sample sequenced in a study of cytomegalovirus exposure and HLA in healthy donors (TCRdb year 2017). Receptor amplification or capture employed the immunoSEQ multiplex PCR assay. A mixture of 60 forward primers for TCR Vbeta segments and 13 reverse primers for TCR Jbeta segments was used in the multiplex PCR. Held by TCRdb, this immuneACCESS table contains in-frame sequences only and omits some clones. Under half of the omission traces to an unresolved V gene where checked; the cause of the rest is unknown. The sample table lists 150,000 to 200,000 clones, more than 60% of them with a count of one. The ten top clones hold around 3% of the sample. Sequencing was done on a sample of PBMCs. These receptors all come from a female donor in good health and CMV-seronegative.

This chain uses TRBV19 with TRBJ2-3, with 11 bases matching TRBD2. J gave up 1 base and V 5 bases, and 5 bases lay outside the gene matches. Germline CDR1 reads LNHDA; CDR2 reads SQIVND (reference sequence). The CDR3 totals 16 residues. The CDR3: CASSPSSGGRTDTQYF. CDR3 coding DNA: TGTGCCAGTAGTCCCTCTAGCGGGGGGCGCACAGATACGCAGTATTTT.

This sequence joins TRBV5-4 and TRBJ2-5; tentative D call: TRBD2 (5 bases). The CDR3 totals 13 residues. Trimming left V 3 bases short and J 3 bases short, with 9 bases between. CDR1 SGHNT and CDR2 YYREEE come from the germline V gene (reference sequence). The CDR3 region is CASSSSLEETQYF. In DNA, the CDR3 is TGTGCCAGCAGCTCTAGCCTCGAAGAGACCCAGTACTTC.

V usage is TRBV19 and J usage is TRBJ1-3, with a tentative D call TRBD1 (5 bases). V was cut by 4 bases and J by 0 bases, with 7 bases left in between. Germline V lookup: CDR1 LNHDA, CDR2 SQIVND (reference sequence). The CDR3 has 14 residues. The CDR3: CASSKGFSGNTIYF. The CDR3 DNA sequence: TGTGCCAGTAGTAAGGGGTTCTCTGGAAACACCATATATTTT.

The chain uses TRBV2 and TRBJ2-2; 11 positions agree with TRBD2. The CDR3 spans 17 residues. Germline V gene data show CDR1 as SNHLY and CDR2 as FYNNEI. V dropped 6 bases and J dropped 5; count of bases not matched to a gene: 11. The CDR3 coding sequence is TGTGCCAGCAGCGGTGAAGTACTAGCGGGAGTGACCGGGGAGCTGTTTTTT. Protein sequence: CASSGEVLAGVTGELFF.

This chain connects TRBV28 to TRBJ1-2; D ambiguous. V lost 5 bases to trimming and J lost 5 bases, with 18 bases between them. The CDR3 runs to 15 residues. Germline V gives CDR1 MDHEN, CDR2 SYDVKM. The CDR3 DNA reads TGTGCCAGCAGTCAACACCAAGGACTGCCATATGGCTACACCTTC. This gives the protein CASSQHQGLPYGYTF.

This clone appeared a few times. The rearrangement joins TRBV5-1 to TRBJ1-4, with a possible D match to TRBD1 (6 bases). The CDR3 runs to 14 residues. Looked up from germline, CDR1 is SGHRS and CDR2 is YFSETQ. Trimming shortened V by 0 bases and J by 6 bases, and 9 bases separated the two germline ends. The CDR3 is CASSLVAGDEKLFF. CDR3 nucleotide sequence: TGCGCCAGCAGCTTGGTAGCAGGGGATGAAAAACTGTTTTTT.

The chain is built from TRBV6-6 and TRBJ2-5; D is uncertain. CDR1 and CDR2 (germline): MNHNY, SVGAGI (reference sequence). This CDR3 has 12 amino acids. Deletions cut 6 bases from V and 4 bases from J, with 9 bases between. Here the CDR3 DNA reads TGTGCCAGCAGCGAGCTGAGAGAGACCCAGTACTTC. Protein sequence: CASSELRETQYF.

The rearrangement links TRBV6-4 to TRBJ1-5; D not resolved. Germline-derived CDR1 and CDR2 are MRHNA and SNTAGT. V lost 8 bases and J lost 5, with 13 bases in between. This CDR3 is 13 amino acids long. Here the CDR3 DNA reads TGTGCCAGCTATCCCAGGATCGATCAGCCCCAGCATTTT. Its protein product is CASYPRIDQPQHF.

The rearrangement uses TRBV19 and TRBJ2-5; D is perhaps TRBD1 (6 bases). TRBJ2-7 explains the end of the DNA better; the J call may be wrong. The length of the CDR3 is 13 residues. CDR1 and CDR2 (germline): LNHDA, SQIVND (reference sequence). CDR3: CASSRNRDYEQYF. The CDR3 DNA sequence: TGTGCCAGTAGTAGAAACAGGGACTACGAGCAGTACTTC.

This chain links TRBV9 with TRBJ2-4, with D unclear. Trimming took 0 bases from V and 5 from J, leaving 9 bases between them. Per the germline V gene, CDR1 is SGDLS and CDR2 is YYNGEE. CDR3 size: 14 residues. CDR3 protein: CASSVGSAENIQYF. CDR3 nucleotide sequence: TGTGCCAGCAGCGTAGGTAGTGCGGAAAACATTCAGTACTTC.

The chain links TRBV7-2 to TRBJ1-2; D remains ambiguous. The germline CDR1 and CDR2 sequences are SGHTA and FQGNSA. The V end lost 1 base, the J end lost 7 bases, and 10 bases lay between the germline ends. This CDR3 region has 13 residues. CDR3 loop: CASSLGAVPGYTF. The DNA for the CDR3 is TGTGCCAGCAGCTTAGGGGCAGTACCTGGCTACACCTTC.

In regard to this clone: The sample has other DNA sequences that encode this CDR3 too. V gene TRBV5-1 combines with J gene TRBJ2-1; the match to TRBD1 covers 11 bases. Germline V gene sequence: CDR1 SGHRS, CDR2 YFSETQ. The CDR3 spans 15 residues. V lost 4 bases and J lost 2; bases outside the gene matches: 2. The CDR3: CASSPGQGAYNEQFF. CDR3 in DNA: TGCGCCAGCAGCCCGGGACAGGGGGCCTACAATGAGCAGTTCTTC.

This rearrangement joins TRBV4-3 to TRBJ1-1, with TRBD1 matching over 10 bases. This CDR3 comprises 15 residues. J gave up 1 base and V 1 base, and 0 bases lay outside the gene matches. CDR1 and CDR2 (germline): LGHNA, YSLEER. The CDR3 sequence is CASSQGDRGNTEAFF. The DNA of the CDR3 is TGCGCCAGCAGCCAAGGGGACAGGGGGAACACTGAAGCTTTCTTT.

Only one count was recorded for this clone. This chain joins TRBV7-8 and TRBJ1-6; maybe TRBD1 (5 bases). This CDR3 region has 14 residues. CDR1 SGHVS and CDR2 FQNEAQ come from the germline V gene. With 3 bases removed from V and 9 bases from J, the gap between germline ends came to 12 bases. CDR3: CASSLIRVGSPLHF. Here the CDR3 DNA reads TGTGCCAGCAGCTTGATCAGGGTTGGTTCACCCCTCCACTTT.

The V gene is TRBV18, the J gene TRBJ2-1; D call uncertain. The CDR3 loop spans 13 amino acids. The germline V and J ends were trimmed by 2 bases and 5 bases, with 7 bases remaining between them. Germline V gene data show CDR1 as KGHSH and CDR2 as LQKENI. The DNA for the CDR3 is TGTGCCAGCTCACCAGAGTTAAACAATGAGCAGTTCTTC. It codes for CASSPELNNEQFF.

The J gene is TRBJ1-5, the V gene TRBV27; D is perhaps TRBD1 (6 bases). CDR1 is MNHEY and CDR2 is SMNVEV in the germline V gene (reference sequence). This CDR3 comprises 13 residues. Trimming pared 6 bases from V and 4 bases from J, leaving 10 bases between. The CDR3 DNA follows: TGTGCCAGCAGCCACAGGGAAAATCAGCCCCAGCATTTT. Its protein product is CASSHRENQPQHF.

CDR3 amino acids: CASSQGAGAITDTQYF. The CDR3 nucleotides are TGTGCCAGCAGCCAGGGGGCAGGTGCCATCACAGATACGCAGTATTTT. V is TRBV7-9 and J is TRBJ2-3, with 8 bases aligning to TRBD1. The CDR3 length is 16 residues. V lost 5 bases to trimming and J lost 2 bases; unmatched junction nucleotides: 9. Germline loops: CDR1 SEHNR, CDR2 FQNEAQ (reference sequence).

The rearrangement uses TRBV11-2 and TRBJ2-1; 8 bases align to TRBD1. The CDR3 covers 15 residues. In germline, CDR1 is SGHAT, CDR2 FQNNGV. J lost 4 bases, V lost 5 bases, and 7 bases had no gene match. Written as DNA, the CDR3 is TGTGCCAGCAGCCAACGGACAGGGAATTACAATGAGCAGTTCTTC. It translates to CASSQRTGNYNEQFF.

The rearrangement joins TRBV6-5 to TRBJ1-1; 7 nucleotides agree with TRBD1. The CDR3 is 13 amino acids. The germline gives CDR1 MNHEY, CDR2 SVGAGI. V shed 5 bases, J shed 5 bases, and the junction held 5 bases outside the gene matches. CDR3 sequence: CASSLTGVTEAFF. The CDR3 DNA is TGTGCCAGCAGTCTTACAGGGGTTACTGAAGCTTTCTTT.

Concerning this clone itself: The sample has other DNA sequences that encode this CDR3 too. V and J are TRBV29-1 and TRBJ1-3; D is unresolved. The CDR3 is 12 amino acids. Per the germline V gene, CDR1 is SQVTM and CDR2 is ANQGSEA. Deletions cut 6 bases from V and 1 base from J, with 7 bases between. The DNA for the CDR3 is TGCAGCGTCGCCGAGTCTGGAAACACCATATATTTT. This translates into CSVAESGNTIYF.

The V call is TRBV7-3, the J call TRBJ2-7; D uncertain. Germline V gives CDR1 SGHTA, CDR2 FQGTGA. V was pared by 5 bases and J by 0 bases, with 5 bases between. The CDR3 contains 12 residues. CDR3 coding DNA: TGTGCCAGCAGCCCCAACTCCTACGAGCAGTACTTC. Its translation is CASSPNSYEQYF.

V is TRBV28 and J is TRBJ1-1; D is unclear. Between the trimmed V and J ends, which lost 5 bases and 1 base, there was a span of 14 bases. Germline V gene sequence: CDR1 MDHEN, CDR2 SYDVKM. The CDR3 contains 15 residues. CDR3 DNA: TGTGCCAGCAGTCCCCGGGGTATAAGGAACACTGAAGCTTTCTTT. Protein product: CASSPRGIRNTEAFF.

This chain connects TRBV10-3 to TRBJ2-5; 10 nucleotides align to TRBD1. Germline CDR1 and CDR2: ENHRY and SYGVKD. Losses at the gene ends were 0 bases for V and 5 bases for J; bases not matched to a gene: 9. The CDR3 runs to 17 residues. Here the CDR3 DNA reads TGTGCCATCAGTGAGTCGAACGACAGGGGGCTTCAGGAGACCCAGTACTTC. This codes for CAISESNDRGLQETQYF.

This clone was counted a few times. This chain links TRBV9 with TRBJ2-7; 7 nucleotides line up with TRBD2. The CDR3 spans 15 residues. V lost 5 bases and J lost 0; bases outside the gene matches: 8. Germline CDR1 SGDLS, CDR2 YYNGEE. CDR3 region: CASRDSSGNSYEQYF. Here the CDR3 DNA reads TGTGCCAGCAGAGATTCTAGCGGCAACTCCTACGAGCAGTACTTC.

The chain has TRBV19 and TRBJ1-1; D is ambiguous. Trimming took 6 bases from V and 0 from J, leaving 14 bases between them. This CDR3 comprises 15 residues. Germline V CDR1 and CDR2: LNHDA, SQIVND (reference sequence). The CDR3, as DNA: TGTGCCAGTAGGCTCTCCGGGAGCATGAACACTGAAGCTTTCTTT. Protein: CASRLSGSMNTEAFF.

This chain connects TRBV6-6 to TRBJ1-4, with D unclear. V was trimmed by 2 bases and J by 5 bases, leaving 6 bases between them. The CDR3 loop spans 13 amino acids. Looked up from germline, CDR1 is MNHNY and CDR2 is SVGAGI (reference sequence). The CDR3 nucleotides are TGTGCCAGCAGTTACGCCAGAAATGAAAAACTGTTTTTT. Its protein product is CASSYARNEKLFF.

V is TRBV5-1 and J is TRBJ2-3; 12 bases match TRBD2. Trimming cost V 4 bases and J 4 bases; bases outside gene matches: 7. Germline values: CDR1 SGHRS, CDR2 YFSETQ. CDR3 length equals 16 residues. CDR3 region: CASSIQTSGSPDTQYF. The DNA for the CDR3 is TGCGCCAGCAGCATTCAGACTAGCGGGAGCCCAGATACGCAGTATTTT.

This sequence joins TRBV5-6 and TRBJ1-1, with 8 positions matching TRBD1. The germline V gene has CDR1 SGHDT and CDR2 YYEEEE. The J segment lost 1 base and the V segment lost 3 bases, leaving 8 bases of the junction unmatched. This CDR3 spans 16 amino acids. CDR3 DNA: TGTGCCAGCAGCTCCCTTGGACAGGGAAGGAACACTGAAGCTTTCTTT. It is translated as CASSSLGQGRNTEAFF.

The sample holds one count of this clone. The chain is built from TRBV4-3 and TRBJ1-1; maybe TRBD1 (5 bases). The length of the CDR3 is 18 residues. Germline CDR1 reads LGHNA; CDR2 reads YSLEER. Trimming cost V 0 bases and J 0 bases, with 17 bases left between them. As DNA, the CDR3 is TGCGCCAGCAGCCAAGACGGGGGGGGAGGGTCTATGAACACTGAAGCTTTCTTT. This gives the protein CASSQDGGGGSMNTEAFF.

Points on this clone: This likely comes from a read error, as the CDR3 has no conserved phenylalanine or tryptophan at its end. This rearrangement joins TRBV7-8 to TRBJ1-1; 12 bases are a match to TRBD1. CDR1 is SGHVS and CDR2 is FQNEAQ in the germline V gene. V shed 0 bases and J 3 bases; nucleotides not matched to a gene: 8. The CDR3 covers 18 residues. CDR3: CASSLAGRDRGRYTEAFL. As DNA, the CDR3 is TGTGCCAGCAGCTTAGCGGGCCGGGACAGGGGGCGGTACACTGAAGCTTTCCTT.

DNA for the CDR3: TGTGCCAGCAGCTTGGGCGGGAGACTTGAAGCTTTCTTT. Translated: CASSLGGRLEAFF. The genes are TRBV5-8 and TRBJ1-1; D is uncertain. This CDR3 is 13 amino acids long. The V end was cut by 0 bases, the J end by 7 bases, with 10 bases between. Germline lookup yields CDR1 SGHTS and CDR2 YDEGEE.